This T cell receptor (beta chain) emerged from a study of shared clonotypes between healthy human individuals. Looking at the study overall: Donors were a couple of women and three men aged 18 to 49.

Running of the assay took place at deep level. Several immunoSEQ plates received, in even portions, the genomic DNA of each subset. Only in-frame clones appear in the TCRdb table, and some are missing; sequencing was by immunoSEQ multiplex PCR. The sample has over 2 million clones, about 90% seen once. This CDR3 is built from 14 residues. CDR1 is SGHRS and CDR2 is YFSETQ in the germline V gene. Between the trimmed V and J ends, which lost 3 bases and 3 bases, there was a span of 12 bases. This TCR was sampled from a man aged 18-30 years in good health. Some clones in this sample may be carry-over from other donors' samples. Sequenced input: naive CD4+ T cells from PBMCs. Subset in this sample: CD45RA+ positively selected. The chain couples TRBV5-1 to TRBJ2-5; D perhaps matches TRBD1 (6 bases). CDR3 sequence: CASSSQNREETQYF. Here the CDR3 DNA reads TGCGCCAGCAGCTCACAAAACAGGGAAGAGACCCAGTACTTC.